The text below deals with one T cell receptor (beta chain). The source of the sample is a study of technical replicates of blood from several donors. Repertoires were generated with immunoSEQ multiplex PCR, while TCRdb's copy carries only in-frame clones and drops some. This sample has under 95,000 clones, with 85% to 95% found just once. This receptor was obtained from a human donor in good health. The specimen was T cells isolated from PBMCs.

CDR3 in DNA: TGTGCCAGCAGTGCGGGGGGGTCCGCAAACTATGGCTACACCTTC. Amino acid sequence: CASSAGGSANYGYTF. The J gene is TRBJ1-2, the V gene TRBV6-1; TRBD1 might be the D (5 bases). This CDR3 has 15 amino acids. The ends were cut back, 4 bases at V and 2 bases at J, with 14 bases in the middle. The germline V gene has CDR1 MNHNS and CDR2 SASEGT.